The clone carrying this TCR beta chain has just one count. These data are taken from a study of blood T cell repertoires in COVID-19. About the study: From the United States, Italy and Spain came samples of acute and convalescent COVID-19. Nucleic acid was either cDNA or gDNA, and it came from T cells, B-cell-depleted T cells, or PBMCs.

Participants spanned ages about 18 to 90 years and resided in about 24 US areas. In the original analysis: Estimates of nucleated cell counts were drawn from the amplification of reference gene primers. Method: immunoSEQ multiplex PCR; TCRdb's copy keeps in-frame clones and lacks some. Clone size and the V and J calls come from that table; the DNA yielded D and trimming. This table has about 200,000 clones, approximately 82% appearing once. This receptor was obtained from a woman aged 55-69 years with acute COVID-19. Sequencing was done on a sample of PBMCs or T cells enriched from blood (not recorded which).

CDR3 protein: CASSPDRGITDTQYF. The CDR3 bases are TGTGCCAGCAGCCCGGACAGGGGAATAACAGATACGCAGTATTTT. The V gene is TRBV7-9, the J gene TRBJ2-3; 9 bases match TRBD1. The CDR3 runs to 15 residues. Germline V lookup: CDR1 SEHNR, CDR2 FQNEAQ (reference sequence). Losses at the gene ends were 5 bases for V and 3 bases for J; bases not matched to a gene: 6.